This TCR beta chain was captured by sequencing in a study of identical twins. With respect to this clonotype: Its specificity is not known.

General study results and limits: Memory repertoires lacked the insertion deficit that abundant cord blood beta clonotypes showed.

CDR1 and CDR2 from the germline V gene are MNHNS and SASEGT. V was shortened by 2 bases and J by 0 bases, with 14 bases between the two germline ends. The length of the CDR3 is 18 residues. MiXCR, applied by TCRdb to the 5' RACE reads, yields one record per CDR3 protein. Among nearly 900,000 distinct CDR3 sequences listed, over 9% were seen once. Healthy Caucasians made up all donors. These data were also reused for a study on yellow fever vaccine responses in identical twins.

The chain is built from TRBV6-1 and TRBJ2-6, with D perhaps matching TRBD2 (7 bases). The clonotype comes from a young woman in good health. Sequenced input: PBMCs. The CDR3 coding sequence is TGTGCCAGCAGTGAACGAGGGAGGGGACACTCTGGGGCCAACGTCCTGACTTTC. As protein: CASSERGRGHSGANVLTF.